This TCR beta chain was sequenced during a study of T cell responses to AZD1222 COVID-19 vaccine. Study results and caveats: CD4 TCRs linked to vaccination spanned spike, dominating at 160-218 and 743-854. Females outnumbered males among donors, who were mostly white British; clonal diversity was possibly underestimated. Recipients of AZD1222 seropositive at baseline numbered only five or six.

The repertoire was sequenced with immunoSEQ multiplex PCR; TCRdb's copy has only in-frame clones and lacks some. The table lists about 86,000 clones, over 85% of them singletons. The CDR3 runs to 13 residues. Germline V gives CDR1 MNHEY, CDR2 SVGAGI. With 7 bases removed from V and 5 bases from J, the gap between germline ends came to 14 bases. Of note for this clone: Its antigen is currently unknown.

Sequences were derived from peripheral blood, sampled 28 days after the second AZD1222 dose. The clonotype originates from an adult who received the AZD1222 COVID-19 vaccine. The chain joins TRBV6-5 to TRBJ1-1; D uncertain. The CDR3, as DNA: TGTGCCAGCACCGAGTCCGTCTTGACTGAAGCTTTCTTT. Its translation: CASTESVLTEAFF.